One sample yielded the 5 T cell receptor beta chains listed below, sequenced in a study of blood T cell repertoires in COVID-19. Only in-frame clones appear in the TCRdb table, and some are missing; sequencing was by immunoSEQ multiplex PCR. Of about 150,000 clones listed, roughly 84% are singletons. The source material was peripheral blood. The receptors were sampled from a woman aged 45 to 65 with acute or convalescent COVID-19.

V gene TRBV7-6 combines with J gene TRBJ2-7; the match to TRBD1 covers 9 bases. The CDR3 is 12 amino acids. The V gene's germline CDR1 is SGHVS and CDR2 FNYEAQ. The V gene end was trimmed by 2 bases and the J gene end by 10 bases; junction bases not matched to a gene: 3. Written as DNA, the CDR3 is TGTGCCAGCAGCTTAACGGGACAGGGCCAGTACTTC. Residues: CASSLTGQGQYF.

This chain links TRBV5-6 with TRBJ2-3; TRBD2 agrees at 11 bases. Losses at the gene ends were 1 base for V and 6 bases for J; bases not matched to a gene: 7. The CDR3 runs 16 residues. Germline V lookup: CDR1 SGHDT, CDR2 YYEEEE. The CDR3 reads CASSLFLAGGWDTQYF. The CDR3 DNA reads as TGTGCCAGCAGCTTGTTTCTAGCGGGGGGTTGGGATACGCAGTATTTT. The variable domain in full, with the rest retrieved from reference TRBV5-6 and TRBJ2-3, is DAGVTQSPTHLIKTRGQQVTLRCSPKSGHDTVSWYQQALGQGPQFIFQYYEEEERQRGNFPDRFSGHQFPNYSSELNVNALLLGDSALYLCASSLFLAGGWDTQYFGPGTRLTVL.

The chain uses TRBV4-3 and TRBJ2-3; 7 nucleotides align to TRBD2. J gave up 10 bases and V 0 bases, and 13 bases lay outside the gene matches. Per the germline V gene, CDR1 is LGHNA and CDR2 is YSLEER. The CDR3 contains 16 residues. This chain's CDR3 is CASSQDTGTNLFAQYF. Written as DNA, the CDR3 is TGCGCCAGCAGCCAAGATACTGGGACTAATCTCTTCGCGCAGTATTTT.

The genes are TRBV3-1 (or the pseudogene TRBV3-2) and TRBJ2-1; no reliable D call. Germline V lookup: CDR1 LGHDT, CDR2 YNNKEL (reference sequence). V lost 2 bases and J lost 3, with 11 bases in between. The CDR3 spans 15 residues. The CDR3 coding sequence is TGTGCCAGCAGCCAACGTAGAGGTTTCTACAATGAGCAGTTCTTC. It yields the protein CASSQRRGFYNEQFF.

In its sample, this clone was seen once. This chain uses TRBV7-2 with TRBJ1-1; TRBD1 matches 8 bases. Germline CDR1 reads SGHTA; CDR2 reads FQGNSA. The CDR3 is 15 amino acids. V lost 6 bases and J lost 4; bases outside the gene matches: 10. CDR3 bases: TGTGCCAGCAGTCGGAACAGGGGGGGTACCACTGAAGCTTTCTTT. This codes for CASSRNRGGTTEAFF.